This T cell receptor beta chain was identified during a study of identical twins. This CDR3 comprises 15 residues. Germline V CDR1 and CDR2: MNHEY, SVGAGI. Germline trimming cut 1 base from V and 2 bases from J; bases unmatched to any gene: 3. A single record per CDR3 protein comes from TCRdb applying MiXCR to the 5' RACE reads. Among hundreds of thousands of distinct CDR3 sequences, 18% were seen once, and the ten largest hold around 14%. This clonotype was observed a few times. The data also belong to a second study, concerning T cells expressing NK-cell markers. That report adds: Several of the donors carried dominant NKG2C+ clonotypes that took up 1.0-7.0% of their CD8+ T cells.

The chain is built from TRBV6-5 and TRBJ2-5; 8 bases line up with TRBD2. This receptor was identified in a woman between 18 and 29 years old in good health. Sequenced input: PBMCs. The CDR3 reads CASSYYSGGQETQYF. The CDR3 DNA follows: TGTGCCAGCAGTTACTACAGCGGGGGACAAGAGACCCAGTACTTC.